This T cell receptor (beta chain) originates from a study of CXCR3-negative and CXCR3-positive naive CD8 T cells. Study background: The total count of TRB reads reached about 135 million, and each library contributed about 1.5 +/- 0.3 million.

Study conclusions and caveats: The study found that naive CXCR3-negative and CXCR3-positive cells shared TRBV-TRBJ usage, while memory cells differed. Hydrophobicity was higher for TRB CDR3s found in CXCR3-positive naive cells than in CXCR3-negative naive cells.

The TRB libraries of cDNA were built by UMI-labeled 5' RACE. TCRdb re-called the 5' RACE reads and catalogs CDR3 proteins one per entry, DNA excluded. The table lists roughly 110,000 distinct CDR3 sequences, with around 0.35% in the top ten. About this clonotype itself: What it binds is unknown.

Naive CD8+ T cells displayed a CD45RO-CCR7+CD27+CD95- phenotype. Sequenced material: naive CXCR3+ CD8+ T cells from blood. Subset reported: CD45RO-CCR7+CD27+CD95- naive CD8+ T cells expressing CXCR3 (TNR3+). This TCR derives from a human donor in good health. Some clones in this sample may be carry-over from other donors' samples.

The CDR3 loop is CASSQVAGAFDEQYF. The chain uses TRBV4-2 and TRBJ2-7; the TCRdb D gene call, TRBD1, has no DNA to confirm it. The CDR3 runs to 15 residues. Germline V gene data show CDR1 as LGHNA and CDR2 as YNFKEQ.